The next 4 T cell receptor beta chains were all read from a single sample in a study of T cells after yellow fever vaccination (dated by TCRdb to between 2019 and 2020). The sample's treatment or condition label, in plain terms: live attenuated yellow fever vaccine strain. Libraries were made using 5' RACE. Instrument used: Illumina HiSeq 2500. In-frame beta chains were kept once TCRdb had trimmed the public reads at Q25 with fastp and called clones with MiXCR. CDR3 protein sequences are deduplicated, and each keeps its most common genes and DNA. The sample table lists 120,000 to 150,000 distinct CDR3 sequences, 7.7% of them with a count of one. The ten largest account for less than 0.95% of the sample. Sequences were derived from CD4+ T cells sorted from PBMCs, sampled 5 days after the yellow fever booster vaccination. The receptors stem from a young man who received the YFV17D yellow fever vaccine.

This clonotype was found many times. The rearrangement joins TRBV12-3 or TRBV12-4 to TRBJ1-2, with D possibly TRBD1 on 5 matching bases. Trimming removed 7 bases at V and 7 bases at J, with 10 bases between. The CDR3 loop spans 11 amino acids. The DNA of the CDR3 is TGTGCCAGCACGAGGGGCTCTGGCTACACCTTC. Its protein product is CASTRGSGYTF.

This clonotype was counted ten times or more. V gene TRBV7-2 combines with J gene TRBJ2-7; D may be TRBD2 (6 bases). The V gene's germline CDR1 is SGHTA and CDR2 FQGNSA. Between the trimmed V and J ends, which lost 4 bases and 7 bases, there was a span of 14 bases. CDR3 size: 13 residues. CDR3: CASSSGGAGEQYF. The CDR3 DNA reads as TGTGCCAGCAGCTCCGGAGGCGCGGGGGAGCAGTACTTC.

This clonotype was picked up many times. CDR3 bases: TGTGCCTCATCCGGGACAATCTACGAGCAGTACTTC. Amino acid sequence: CASSGTIYEQYF. The V gene is TRBV30, the J gene TRBJ2-7, with a weak D call TRBD1 (6 bases). Trimming took 7 bases from V and 3 from J, leaving 13 bases between them. Germline V CDR1 and CDR2: GTSNPN, SVGIG (reference sequence). The CDR3 has 12 residues.

This clonotype was counted ten times or more. The rearrangement links TRBV6-5 to TRBJ1-2; D ambiguous. This CDR3 is 14 amino acids long. Germline CDR1 reads MNHEY; CDR2 reads SVGAGI. Trimming pared 6 bases from V and 0 bases from J, leaving 11 bases between. CDR3 sequence reads: CASSYGRANYGYTF. The CDR3 region has the DNA TGTGCCAGCAGCTATGGGAGAGCTAACTATGGCTACACCTTC.